The 30 T cell receptor beta chains listed next were all sequenced from one sample in a study of OX40 agonist ivuxolimab in advanced cancers. The method was the immunoSEQ multiplex PCR assay. TCRdb holds this immuneACCESS table with in-frame rearrangements only. Some clones are missing; in checked studies, unresolved V genes explain under half, and the rest has no known cause. Counted in this sample were tens of thousands of clones; roughly 88% of them appeared once. The ten largest clones capture 30% to 45% of the sample. Sequencing was performed on CD4+ or CD8+ T cells sorted from blood, taken in a trial of the OX40 agonist ivuxolimab. Receptor source: an adult with an advanced solid tumor such as melanoma, head and neck, liver or kidney cancer.

To note about this clone: One junction end disagrees with the germline gene, perhaps due to a read error. The genes are TRBV9 and TRBJ2-3, with 9 bases identical to TRBD1. CDR1 is SGDLS, CDR2 YYNGEE, per germline. CDR3 length: 12 amino acids. DNA for the CDR3: TGTGCCAGCAGCGGATGGGACAGGGACCCGTTTTTT. It is translated as CASSGWDRDPFF. The complete variable domain, with remaining parts taken from reference TRBV9 and TRBJ2-3, reads DSGVTQTPKHLITATGQRVTLRCSPRSGDLSVYWYQQSLDQGLQFLIQYYNGEERAKGNILERFSAQQFPDLHSELNLSSLELGDSALYFCASSGWDRDPFFGPGTRLTVL.

The chain links TRBV5-1 to TRBJ2-3, with 11 bases matching TRBD2. Germline-derived CDR1 and CDR2 are SGHRS and YFSETQ. V lost 3 bases and J lost 0; bases outside the gene matches: 6. The CDR3 is 17 amino acids. The CDR3 reads CASSSLGLAASTDTQYF. CDR3 DNA sequence: TGCGCCAGCAGCTCCCTGGGACTAGCGGCTAGCACAGATACGCAGTATTTT.

The chain has TRBV6-5 and TRBJ1-1, with a possible D match to TRBD1 (5 bases). The V gene lost 5 bases and the J gene lost 7 bases, with 14 bases spanning the gap. Germline V CDR1 and CDR2: MNHEY, SVGAGI. The CDR3 sequence is 13 residues long. The CDR3 coding sequence is TGTGCCAGCAGTCCGGGACCTGGCGGTGAAGCTTTCTTT. It is translated as CASSPGPGGEAFF.

This chain joins TRBV6-5 and TRBJ2-2, with D tentatively TRBD1 (5 bases). Germline loops: CDR1 MNHEY, CDR2 SVGAGI. CDR3 length equals 15 residues. The V and J ends lost 2 bases and 3 bases respectively, with 10 bases between them. In nucleotides, the CDR3 is TGTGCCAGCAGTTACGAAGGGGTGTACACCGGGGAGCTGTTTTTT. Amino acid sequence: CASSYEGVYTGELFF.

For the CDR3, the DNA is TGTGCCAGCAGTGAAAGACAGGCTTGGGAGACCCAGTACTTC. It is translated as CASSERQAWETQYF. This sequence joins TRBV2 and TRBJ2-5; D might be TRBD1 (6 bases). V lost 2 bases and J 5 bases, leaving 12 bases between the germline ends. The germline gives CDR1 SNHLY, CDR2 FYNNEI. The CDR3 spans 14 residues.

The chain links TRBV15 to TRBJ2-5, with TRBD2 matching over 13 bases. The CDR3 is made up of 16 amino acids. From germline, CDR1 is LNHNV and CDR2 YYDKDF (reference sequence). Trimming took 5 bases from V and 4 from J; bases not matched to a gene: 7. The CDR3 spells CATSVGLAGVGETQYF. CDR3 bases: TGTGCCACCAGCGTTGGACTAGCGGGAGTCGGAGAGACCCAGTACTTC.

This chain links TRBV6-1 with TRBJ2-5; D may be TRBD2 (6 bases). The CDR3 is 14 residues long. CDR1 MNHNS and CDR2 SASEGT come from the germline V gene. Trimming cost V 1 base and J 5 bases, with 11 bases left between them. The CDR3 DNA is TGTGCCAGCAGTGAAGGACTAGTTAGGGAGACCCAGTACTTC. It encodes CASSEGLVRETQYF.

The rearrangement joins TRBV27 to TRBJ2-5; D call uncertain. The V gene lost 2 bases and the J gene lost 0 bases, with 4 bases spanning the gap. Germline V gives CDR1 MNHEY, CDR2 SMNVEV (reference sequence). The CDR3 extends over 13 amino acids. The CDR3 sequence is CASSLQDQETQYF. CDR3 DNA: TGTGCCAGCAGTTTACAGGACCAAGAGACCCAGTACTTC.

This clone was observed once. This chain links TRBV13 with TRBJ2-2, with 11 bases fitting TRBD2. V lost 6 bases, J lost 8 bases, and 11 bases stayed unmatched. This CDR3 has 16 amino acids. CDR1 is PRHDT and CDR2 is FYEKMQ in the germline V gene (reference sequence). CDR3 in amino acids: CASSSLAGGSLGELFF. For the CDR3, the DNA is TGTGCCAGCAGTTCGCTAGCGGGAGGAAGCTTGGGGGAGCTGTTTTTT.

This clone has more than one count but fewer than ten. The chain has TRBV9 and TRBJ2-7; TRBD2 matches at 9 bases. V dropped 6 bases and J dropped 6; count of bases not matched to a gene: 7. CDR1 is SGDLS, CDR2 YYNGEE, per germline. The CDR3 runs 13 residues. CDR3 protein: CASNAGGALEQYF. CDR3 in DNA: TGTGCCAGCAACGCGGGGGGGGCCCTCGAGCAGTACTTC.

The chain combines TRBV13 with TRBJ2-4, with 7 positions matching TRBD1. The junction had 2 bases not matched to a gene; V was cut back by 5 bases and J by 7 bases. The CDR3 is made up of 12 amino acids. Germline V gene data show CDR1 as PRHDT and CDR2 as FYEKMQ (reference sequence). As DNA, the CDR3 is TGTGCCAGCAGCCCGACAGGGAACATTCAGTACTTC. Translation: CASSPTGNIQYF.

This chain joins TRBV2 and TRBJ1-5; a possible D gene is TRBD1 (5 bases). Germline-derived CDR1 and CDR2 are SNHLY and FYNNEI. This CDR3 is built from 14 residues. V gave up 2 bases and J gave up 9 bases, with 14 bases separating them. Here the CDR3 DNA reads TGTGCCAGCAGTGAACTCGGGGCGGGGGGGCCCCAGCATTTT. This gives the protein CASSELGAGGPQHF.

CDR3 residues: CASTFGLYEQYF. The CDR3 nucleotides read TGTGCCAGCACCTTTGGCCTCTACGAGCAGTACTTC. The V and J genes are TRBV7-2 and TRBJ2-7, with unresolved D. The CDR3 runs to 12 residues. Deletions cut 7 bases from V and 3 bases from J, with 10 bases between. Germline loops: CDR1 SGHTA, CDR2 FQGNSA.

The table lists this clone with a count of one. The chain uses TRBV7-8 and TRBJ1-3; D possibly corresponds to TRBD1 (5 bases). Trimming stripped 5 bases from V and 0 bases from J, with 11 bases between. The germline V gene encodes CDR1 SGHVS and CDR2 FQNEAQ. The CDR3 totals 15 residues. Here the CDR3 DNA reads TGTGCCAGCAGCCCCCAGGGCCACTCTGGAAACACCATATATTTT. Protein product: CASSPQGHSGNTIYF.

J is TRBJ1-3 and V is TRBV20-1, with no clear D. V lost 3 bases to trimming and J lost 2 bases, with 2 bases between them. The CDR3 covers 11 residues. The V gene's germline CDR1 is DFQATT and CDR2 SNEGSKA (reference sequence). CDR3: CSASAGNTIYF. The CDR3 nucleotides are TGCAGTGCTAGTGCTGGAAACACCATATATTTT.

V and J are TRBV9 and TRBJ1-1; D is unresolved. The V end lost 4 bases, the J end lost 5 bases, and 6 bases lay between the germline ends. There are 11 residues in the CDR3. Germline CDR1 and CDR2: SGDLS and YYNGEE. Here the CDR3 reads CASSSRTEAFF. CDR3 nucleotide sequence: TGTGCCAGCAGCTCTCGGACTGAAGCTTTCTTT.

Written as DNA, the CDR3 is TGTGCCAGCTCACCTTCCTGGGACAGAGCCTACGAGCAGTACTTC. Its translation: CASSPSWDRAYEQYF. The rearrangement uses TRBV18 and TRBJ2-7; TRBD1 agrees at 7 bases. This CDR3 has 15 amino acids. CDR1 and CDR2 (germline): KGHSH, LQKENI. V gave up 3 bases and J gave up 2 bases; unmatched junction bases: 7.

The rearrangement joins TRBV13 to TRBJ2-5; D gene unclear. V was pared by 1 base and J by 0 bases, with 6 bases between. Germline V CDR1 and CDR2: PRHDT, FYEKMQ (reference sequence). The CDR3 runs 14 residues. Written as DNA, the CDR3 is TGTGCCAGCAGCTTAGAGCAGGACCAAGAGACCCAGTACTTC. Its protein is CASSLEQDQETQYF.

In DNA form, the CDR3 reads TGTGCCAGCAGTTCCGGGTCTGAGCAGTTCTTC. It specifies CASSSGSEQFF. The J gene is TRBJ2-1, the V gene TRBV6-6; D is undetermined. Per germline, CDR1 MNHNY and CDR2 SVGAGI (reference sequence). V gave up 4 bases and J gave up 9 bases, with 7 bases separating them. The CDR3 covers 11 residues.

The chain links TRBV10-2 to TRBJ2-1; 8 bases line up with TRBD1. This CDR3 is built from 15 residues. CDR1 is WSHSY and CDR2 is SAAADI in the germline V gene. The junction had 8 bases not matched to a gene; V was cut back by 8 bases and J by 2 bases. The CDR3 loop reads CASGPPGQAYNEQFF. The CDR3 nucleotides are TGCGCCAGCGGGCCCCCGGGACAGGCCTACAATGAGCAGTTCTTC.

The rearrangement links TRBV4-3 to TRBJ2-1; D is ambiguous. Trimming shortened V by 5 bases and J by 0 bases, and 11 bases separated the two germline ends. Germline V gene lookup returns CDR1 LGHNA and CDR2 YSLEER. The CDR3 consists of 15 residues. This chain's CDR3 is CASSFLSDSYNEQFF. CDR3 DNA: TGCGCCAGCAGCTTCCTCAGCGACTCCTACAATGAGCAGTTCTTC.

The genes are TRBV13 and TRBJ1-5; unclear D gene. V lost 5 bases, J lost 7 bases, and 9 bases lay in between. The CDR3 has 12 amino acids. CDR1 PRHDT and CDR2 FYEKMQ come from the germline V gene (reference sequence). CDR3 region: CASSQVGQPQHF. CDR3 nucleotides: TGTGCCAGCAGCCAGGTGGGCCAGCCCCAGCATTTT.

V and J are TRBV6-5 and TRBJ2-7; 8 nucleotides line up with TRBD1. The CDR3 totals 14 residues. Germline trimming cut 2 bases from V and 6 bases from J; bases unmatched to any gene: 6. Germline CDR1 is MNHEY and CDR2 is SVGAGI. DNA of the CDR3: TGTGCCAGCAGTTACGGACAGGGTGCCGCCGAGCAGTACTTC. It yields the protein CASSYGQGAAEQYF.

The chain recombines TRBV7-6 with TRBJ2-7, with 7 bases that match TRBD1. The CDR3 covers 16 residues. Germline assignment: CDR1 SGHVS and CDR2 FNYEAQ. The V and J ends lost 1 base and 1 base, in that order; junction bases with no gene match: 7. The CDR3 DNA reads TGTGCCAGCAGCTTAGAGGTTGCAGGGGGATCCTACGAGCAGTACTTC. This gives the protein CASSLEVAGGSYEQYF.

The chain combines TRBV7-2 with TRBJ2-5, with D possibly matching TRBD2 (6 bases). Trimming stripped 3 bases from V and 1 base from J, with 12 bases between. The CDR3 is 15 residues long. Per the germline V gene, CDR1 is SGHTA and CDR2 is FQGNSA. In nucleotides, the CDR3 is TGTGCCAGCAGCTTGTCCCAGGGAGGCCAAGAGACCCAGTACTTC. Translation: CASSLSQGGQETQYF. The full variable domain, its missing parts supplied by reference TRBV7-2 and TRBJ2-5, is GAGVSQSPSNKVTEKGKDVELRCDPISGHTALYWYRQSLGQGLEFLIYFQGNSAPDKSGLPSDRFSAERTGGSVSTLTIQRTQQEDSAVYLCASSLSQGGQETQYFGPGTRLLVL.

J is TRBJ2-3 and V is TRBV11-2; D is uncertain. V lost 3 bases and J lost 6, with 7 bases in between. This CDR3 is 12 amino acids long. CDR1 is SGHAT and CDR2 is FQNNGV in the germline V gene. DNA for the CDR3: TGTGCCAGCAGCTTTAGGTGGGATACGCAGTATTTT. Translated: CASSFRWDTQYF. Drawing the rest from reference TRBV11-2 and TRBJ2-3, the complete variable domain is EAGVAQSPRYKIIEKRQSVAFWCNPISGHATLYWYQQILGQGPKLLIQFQNNGVVDDSQLPKDRFSAERLKGVDSTLKIQPAKLEDSAVYLCASSFRWDTQYFGPGTRLTVL.

The V and J genes are TRBV7-9 and TRBJ2-7; D might be TRBD2 (10 bases). This CDR3 contains 17 residues. Between the trimmed V and J ends, which lost 5 bases and 8 bases, there was a span of 28 bases. Germline CDR1 SEHNR, CDR2 FQNEAQ (reference sequence). The CDR3 DNA sequence: TGTGCCAGCAGCGCAGACAGGGGGAAGCGGGAGGGGATACAGCAGTACTTC. It encodes CASSADRGKREGIQQYF.

By its share, this clone is medium-sized. This sequence joins TRBV5-1 and TRBJ2-7; D may be TRBD2 (6 bases). The CDR3 is 13 residues long. Between the trimmed V and J ends, which lost 6 bases and 5 bases, there was a span of 15 bases. Germline V CDR1 and CDR2: SGHRS, YFSETQ. In DNA, the CDR3 is TGCGCCAGCAAGCAGGGAGGTTTCCACGAGCAGTACTTC. Residues: CASKQGGFHEQYF.

The gene calls are TRBV2 and TRBJ2-6; 9 bases are shared with TRBD1. The length of the CDR3 is 14 residues. Germline CDR1 and CDR2: SNHLY and FYNNEI. V shed 6 bases and J 3 bases; nucleotides not matched to a gene: 0. Here the CDR3 reads CASRDRGGANVLTF. For the CDR3, the DNA is TGTGCCAGCAGGGACAGGGGTGGGGCCAACGTCCTGACTTTC.

This chain links TRBV6-5 with TRBJ2-2; possible D gene TRBD1, 5 bases. Germline assignment: CDR1 MNHEY and CDR2 SVGAGI. CDR3 length equals 15 residues. The germline V and J ends were trimmed by 0 bases and 3 bases, with 8 bases remaining between them. CDR3 DNA: TGTGCCAGCAGTTACTCCATAGGGGACACCGGGGAGCTGTTTTTT. Encoded protein: CASSYSIGDTGELFF.